The TCR beta chain described here comes from a study of control samples from healthy donors and cancer patients. This table comes from immunoSEQ multiplex PCR, and its TCRdb copy is limited to in-frame clones, with some not included. The sample consists of approximately 52,000 clones, roughly nine tenths of them appearing once. The CDR3 is made up of 14 amino acids. CDR1 SGHRS and CDR2 YFSETQ come from the germline V gene. V shed 4 bases and J shed 2 bases, with 9 bases lying between them. The receptor comes from a man aged 60 to 75 with head and neck cancer. Sequencing used PBMCs. The J gene is TRBJ2-2, the V gene TRBV5-1, with D maybe TRBD1 (5 bases). The CDR3 protein is CASSDRLNTGELFF. The CDR3 bases are TGCGCCAGCAGCGACAGACTTAACACCGGGGAGCTGTTTTTT.